Listed below are T cell receptor beta chains from one sample, sequenced in a study of human T cells and chemical hapten exposure. MiXCR was run by TCRdb on the RACE reads, yielding one entry per CDR3 protein. The sample holds around 300,000 distinct CDR3 sequences, around 7% seen once. Sequenced material: whole blood, taken in connection with sensitization to the hapten diphenylcyclopropenone (DPC). The receptors originated from a woman between 18 and 29 years old with alopecia areata. Some clones in this sample may be carry-over from other donors' samples. Each CDR3 is given with its conserved first and last residue. A D gene is named only where the DNA matches it firmly. Clone size is given for some rows only: seen once, a few or many times, or a class if the clone is expanded.

many	TRBV11-2	-	TRBJ1-5	TGTGCCAGCAGCTTAGGGAGAGGCCAGCCCCAGCATTTT	CASSLGRGQPQHF
-	TRBV6-2/TRBV6-3	TRBD1	TRBJ2-7	TGTGCCAGCAGTTTCTTACAAACCCCCGAGGGGGCCTCCTACGAGCAGTACTTC	CASSFLQTPEGASYEQYF
few	TRBV7-9	TRBD1	TRBJ1-4	TGTGCCAGCAGCTCTACACAGGGGATTGAAAAACTGTTTTTT	CASSSTQGIEKLFF
few	TRBV27	TRBD1	TRBJ1-1	TGTGCCACCAGACAGGGGGTAAACACTGAAGCTTTCTTT	CATRQGVNTEAFF
few	TRBV12-3/TRBV12-4	-	TRBJ2-3	TGTGCCAGCAGTTGGAACAGGGGCACAGATACGCAGTATTTT	CASSWNRGTDTQYF
many	TRBV10-2	-	TRBJ2-2	TGCGCCAGCAGCGAGTTGAAGAGGGCCGGGGAGCTGTTTTTT	CASSELKRAGELFF
few	TRBV12-3/TRBV12-4	-	TRBJ2-3	TGTGCCAGCAGTAAGACAGTCACCCGCACAGATACGCAGTATTTT	CASSKTVTRTDTQYF
-	TRBV6-6	-	TRBJ1-4	TGTGCCAGCAGCCCCAGCGGTGGCCTTAATGAAAAACTGTTTTTT	CASSPSGGLNEKLFF
-	TRBV20-1	-	TRBJ1-5	TGCAGTGCTAGAACAGCCGACCCGTTTTCCTTAGTCAATCAGCCCCAGCATTTT	CSARTADPFSLVNQPQHF
few	TRBV6-1	TRBD1	TRBJ1-6	TGTGCCAGCCAGACAGGGAGGGAGTCACCCCTCCACTTT	CASQTGRESPLHF
-	TRBV20-1	TRBD1	TRBJ1-5	TGCAGTGCTAGAGCCACAGGGGTATTTCAGCCCCAGCATTTT	CSARATGVFQPQHF
few	TRBV6-1	-	TRBJ1-6	TGTGCCAGCAGTGAAGGCAGGGGCGTTTCACCCCTCCACTTT	CASSEGRGVSPLHF
-	TRBV12-3/TRBV12-4	-	TRBJ1-5	TGTGCCAGCAGTTCCCAACGCAATCAGCCCCAGCATTTT	CASSSQRNQPQHF
few	TRBV7-2	-	TRBJ1-2	TGTGCCAGCAGCTACCTGCAGGGGCCAATCTATGGCTACACCTTC	CASSYLQGPIYGYTF